This record looks at one T cell receptor (beta chain) sequence and its context. The data originate from a study of CD8 T cells in Susac syndrome. Random hexamers primed reverse transcription of 0.5 to 1 ug RNA. TCRdb independently ran MiXCR on the immunoSEQ multiplex PCR reads; one entry per CDR3 protein. The sample consists of about 300,000 distinct CDR3 sequences, 85% of them appearing once. The CDR3 covers 13 residues. Trimming pared 0 bases from V and 6 bases from J, leaving 6 bases between. CDR1 is LGHNA and CDR2 is YSLEER in the germline V gene. TEMRA cells were FACS-enriched, and CD8+ and CD4+ T cells were isolated negatively.

The receptor was isolated from a human donor with multiple sclerosis. Sequenced sample: CD8+ T cells from PBMCs. The chain joins TRBV4-3 to TRBJ1-5, with D uncertain. The CDR3 bases are TGCGCCAGCAGCCAAGACTTGAGTCAGCCCCAGCATTTT. The encoded protein is CASSQDLSQPQHF.